A selection of T cell receptor beta chains follows, all from one sample in a study of regulatory T cells in long-lasting Graves disease. TCRdb itself ran the multiplex PCR reads through MiXCR, one entry per CDR3 protein. Of approximately 400,000 distinct CDR3 sequences detected, roughly 12% appear once; the ten largest clones hold approximately 19%. The same sample was also studied in work on T cells in Graves' hyperthyroidism and ophthalmopathy.

Sequencing used peripheral blood mononuclear cells (PBMCs), obtained at new diagnosis, from a patient treated with antithyroid drugs. These receptors were taken from a woman aged 18-29 years with Graves disease. The CDR3 runs from the conserved cysteine through the conserved F or W. Fields, in order: J gene, V gene, D gene, CDR3 protein. D genes are given only for firm matches.

j_gene: TRBJ2-2
v_gene: TRBV6-1
d_gene: TRBD1
CDR3aa: CASKGATGELFF

j_gene: TRBJ2-7
v_gene: TRBV11-2
d_gene: TRBD2
CDR3aa: CASSLTSGRAYEQYF

j_gene: TRBJ1-1
v_gene: TRBV12-3/TRBV12-4
d_gene: .
CDR3aa: CASSFVGSEAFF

j_gene: TRBJ1-2
v_gene: TRBV5-1
d_gene: .
CDR3aa: CASSPSGIRYYGYTF

j_gene: TRBJ1-5
v_gene: TRBV4-2
d_gene: .
CDR3aa: CASSQEDVRRRDSNQPQHF

j_gene: TRBJ2-2
v_gene: TRBV6-1
d_gene: .
CDR3aa: CASRRASGTGELFF

j_gene: TRBJ1-2
v_gene: TRBV5-1
d_gene: .
CDR3aa: CASSSGSPPGGYTF

j_gene: TRBJ2-1
v_gene: TRBV10-3
d_gene: .
CDR3aa: CAISDPGGVSYNEQFF

j_gene: TRBJ2-1
v_gene: TRBV20-1
d_gene: .
CDR3aa: CSARDSYNEQFF

j_gene: TRBJ2-3
v_gene: TRBV15
d_gene: TRBD1
CDR3aa: CATSRDRRNDRGLEDTQYF

j_gene: TRBJ2-7
v_gene: TRBV7-8
d_gene: .
CDR3aa: CASSLLIRGNEQYF

j_gene: TRBJ1-4
v_gene: TRBV20-1
d_gene: .
CDR3aa: CSARDFAIHEGEKLFF

j_gene: TRBJ2-3
v_gene: TRBV6-2/TRBV6-3
d_gene: .
CDR3aa: CASSYSVRDGTDTQYF

j_gene: TRBJ2-3
v_gene: TRBV7-9
d_gene: .
CDR3aa: CASSPGAGGVEGTDTQYF

j_gene: TRBJ1-2
v_gene: TRBV6-9
d_gene: .
CDR3aa: CASSYSTLTYGYTF

j_gene: TRBJ1-1
v_gene: TRBV12-3/TRBV12-4
d_gene: .
CDR3aa: CASSRSPGEGAFF

j_gene: TRBJ1-1
v_gene: TRBV18
d_gene: TRBD1
CDR3aa: CASSAGGSNTEAFF

j_gene: TRBJ2-5
v_gene: TRBV9
d_gene: .
CDR3aa: CASSVSETQYF

j_gene: TRBJ1-6
v_gene: TRBV2
d_gene: .
CDR3aa: CASWGIKSNSPLHF

j_gene: TRBJ2-2
v_gene: TRBV27
d_gene: TRBD2
CDR3aa: CASGREASGDGTGELFF

j_gene: TRBJ1-2
v_gene: TRBV5-1
d_gene: .
CDR3aa: CASSFQGDYGYTF

j_gene: TRBJ2-7
v_gene: TRBV2
d_gene: TRBD1
CDR3aa: CASSEGGTDYEQYF

j_gene: TRBJ2-3
v_gene: TRBV2
d_gene: .
CDR3aa: CASIGQPGRTDTQYF

j_gene: TRBJ1-5
v_gene: TRBV15
d_gene: TRBD1
CDR3aa: CATSRDPFTSGQIFINQPQHF

j_gene: TRBJ1-2
v_gene: TRBV2
d_gene: .
CDR3aa: CAGSRSVGAPIYGYTF

j_gene: TRBJ1-1
v_gene: TRBV24-1
d_gene: .
CDR3aa: CATSGDRIKGTTEAFF

j_gene: TRBJ1-1
v_gene: TRBV7-6
d_gene: .
CDR3aa: CASSLGTALTLLNTEAFF

j_gene: TRBJ1-5
v_gene: TRBV7-2
d_gene: .
CDR3aa: CASSSQWGATQPQHF

j_gene: TRBJ2-2
v_gene: TRBV11-2
d_gene: .
CDR3aa: CASSLSTGRNTGELFF